This TCR beta chain stems from a study of T cell repertoires in cytomegalovirus infection. Whole-study findings and limits: CMV carriers having the relevant HLA were flagged by cumulative public TCR beta family frequency.

Each CDR3 protein is one row after TCRdb ran MiXCR on the reads. This sample yields more than 140,000 distinct CDR3 sequences, of which roughly 6% are seen a single time; over 15% belongs to the top ten. Germline CDR1 is SQVTM and CDR2 is ANQGSEA. Trimming left V 8 bases short and J 3 bases short, with 15 bases between. CDR3 length: 13 amino acids. This clonotype came up many times. Antigen specificity is unknown. This chain links TRBV29-1 with TRBJ2-3; D is ambiguous. The sequenced sample consisted of PBMCs. The source is a human donor in good health (CMV status not recorded). Some clones in this sample may be carry-over from other donors' samples. The DNA of the CDR3 is TGCAGCTCTCGTGGGTTGGTGACAGATACGCAGTATTTT. This encodes CSSRGLVTDTQYF.